A selection of T cell receptor beta chains follows, all from one sample in a study of blood T cell repertoires in COVID-19. TCRdb's table, derived via immunoSEQ multiplex PCR, lists solely in-frame clones and lacks some. The repertoire holds about 300,000 clones, with more than 75% as singletons. Sequencing input: peripheral blood. The receptor set was obtained from a woman aged 50 to 65 with acute or convalescent COVID-19. Both conserved end residues are part of each CDR3. A D gene is named only where the DNA matches it firmly. Rows give clone size only sometimes, using once, few, many, or a class for an expanded clone.

V gene	J gene	clone size	D gene	CDR3 protein	CDR3 DNA
TRBV19	TRBJ2-5	NA	TRBD1	CASSSRDRGGETQYF	TGTGCCAGTAGTAGCCGGGACAGGGGAGGGGAGACCCAGTACTTC
TRBV19	TRBJ2-7	NA	NA	CASSIREWEQEQYF	TGTGCCAGTAGTATACGGGAGTGGGAACAGGAGCAGTACTTC
TRBV19	TRBJ2-1	NA	NA	CASSKAANNEQFF	TGTGCCAGTAGTAAGGCGGCCAACAATGAGCAGTTCTTC
TRBV6-5	TRBJ1-1	NA	NA	CASSYPGANTEAFF	TGTGCCAGCAGTTACCCAGGGGCCAACACTGAAGCTTTCTTT
TRBV2	TRBJ2-7	NA	NA	CAGGRGTYEQYF	TGTGCCGGGGGGAGGGGGACCTACGAGCAGTACTTC
TRBV5-8	TRBJ1-5	NA	NA	CASRSRYPQHF	TGTGCCAGCAGGTCTAGGTACCCCCAGCATTTT
TRBV29-1	TRBJ2-1	NA	NA	CSVRGRFYNEQFF	TGCAGCGTCAGGGGGAGGTTTTACAATGAGCAGTTCTTC
TRBV7-9	TRBJ1-5	NA	NA	CASSLEGRADQPQHF	TGTGCCAGCAGCTTAGAAGGCAGGGCCGATCAGCCCCAGCATTTT
TRBV7-8	TRBJ2-7	NA	TRBD2	CASSPIFRTSGRAGYEQYF	TGTGCCAGCAGCCCCATCTTCAGGACTAGCGGGAGGGCGGGATACGAGCAGTACTTC
TRBV29-1	TRBJ2-1	NA	NA	CSARDNSNEQFF	TGCAGCGCCCGGGACAATTCCAATGAGCAGTTCTTC
TRBV12-3/TRBV12-4	TRBJ2-3	NA	NA	CASSFARNTQYF	TGTGCCAGCAGTTTTGCCAGGAATACGCAGTATTTT
TRBV5-1	TRBJ2-7	NA	NA	CASSLRATGPNEQYF	TGCGCCAGCAGCCTCCGGGCTACAGGGCCGAACGAGCAGTACTTC
TRBV7-9	TRBJ2-1	NA	NA	CASSPDNYNEQFF	TGTGCCAGCAGCCCGGACAACTACAATGAGCAGTTCTTC
TRBV28	TRBJ1-5	NA	NA	CASSLGAQPQHF	TGTGCCAGCAGTTTGGGAGCTCAGCCCCAGCATTTT
TRBV28	TRBJ1-5	NA	TRBD1	CASSSGQGNQPQHF	TGTGCCAGCAGTTCTGGACAGGGGAATCAGCCCCAGCATTTT
TRBV5-1	TRBJ2-1	once	NA	CASSSAAEPYNEQFF	TGCGCCAGCAGTAGCGCGGCGGAACCTTACAATGAGCAGTTCTTC
TRBV15	TRBJ1-2	NA	TRBD1	CATSRNPRDREESAF	TGTGCCACCAGCAGAAACCCCCGGGACAGGGAAGAATCTGCCTTC
TRBV6-2/TRBV6-3	TRBJ1-5	NA	NA	CASSSGPSSDSNQPQHF	TGTGCCAGCAGTTCTGGGCCATCATCCGATAGCAATCAGCCCCAGCATTTT
TRBV6-5	TRBJ2-7	NA	TRBD1	CASIGGTGSYEQYF	TGTGCCAGCATAGGAGGGACAGGGAGTTACGAGCAGTACTTC
TRBV18	TRBJ2-5	NA	TRBD1	CASSRAGQGEGETQYF	TGTGCCAGCTCCCGGGCCGGACAGGGGGAGGGAGAGACCCAGTACTTC
TRBV7-8	TRBJ2-7	NA	NA	CASSPESGGYEQYF	TGTGCCAGCAGCCCCGAGAGCGGTGGGTACGAGCAGTACTTC
TRBV5-1	TRBJ2-7	NA	TRBD1	CASNSGQTSSYEQYF	TGCGCCAGCAACTCGGGACAGACGAGCTCCTACGAGCAGTACTTC
TRBV5-1	TRBJ2-3	NA	TRBD2	CASSLVPATSGTTDTQYF	TGCGCCAGCAGCTTGGTTCCGGCGACTAGCGGGACCACAGATACGCAGTATTTT
TRBV29-1	TRBJ2-1	NA	TRBD2	CSVEASGPTYNEQFF	TGCAGCGTTGAGGCTAGCGGCCCCACCTACAATGAGCAGTTCTTC
TRBV5-1	TRBJ2-2	NA	TRBD2	CASSGIAGAPGELFF	TGCGCCAGCAGCGGAATAGCGGGAGCCCCCGGGGAGCTGTTTTTT
TRBV7-2	TRBJ2-7	NA	NA	CASSLALRGGLYEQYF	TGTGCCAGCAGCTTAGCCCTCAGGGGCGGGCTCTACGAGCAGTACTTC
TRBV5-4	TRBJ2-4	NA	TRBD2	CASSFPREDKNIQYF	TGTGCCAGCAGCTTCCCGCGGGAGGATAAAAACATTCAGTACTTC
TRBV11-3	TRBJ2-1	NA	TRBD2	CASSKRGETGGANEQFF	TGTGCCAGCAGCAAGCGAGGGGAGACGGGAGGGGCCAATGAGCAGTTCTTC
TRBV6-5	TRBJ2-5	NA	NA	CASSGGFEGQETQYF	TGTGCCAGCAGCGGGGGATTTGAGGGCCAAGAGACCCAGTACTTC
TRBV6-1	TRBJ2-3	NA	TRBD2	CASSENGSGGPTDTQYF	TGTGCCAGCAGTGAAAATGGGTCGGGAGGGCCCACAGATACGCAGTATTTT